The 20 T cell receptor beta chains below were found in one sample sequenced in a study of blood T cell repertoires in COVID-19. Profiling relied on immunoSEQ multiplex PCR, and the TCRdb table lists in-frame clones only, not all of them. The data contain around 58,000 clones, 80% to 90% of them seen just once; the ten biggest clones take up approximately 4%. The sequencing input was PBMCs or T cells enriched from blood (not recorded which). These receptors were collected from a woman aged 40 to 50 with acute COVID-19.

The gene calls are TRBV7-2 and TRBJ1-2; 7 nucleotides agree with TRBD1. The CDR3 spans 15 residues. Germline V gene sequence: CDR1 SGHTA, CDR2 FQGNSA. The V and J ends lost 2 bases and 4 bases, in that order; junction bases with no gene match: 7. CDR3 in DNA: TGTGCCAGCAGCTTACCGGGGACAGTGACCTATGGCTACACCTTC. It translates to CASSLPGTVTYGYTF.

This clone has only a few counts. The chain joins TRBV19 to TRBJ1-6; no clear D gene. The CDR3 sequence is 14 residues long. V lost 5 bases and J lost 7, with 12 bases in between. Germline loops: CDR1 LNHDA, CDR2 SQIVND (reference sequence). CDR3 in amino acids: CASSVAGANSPLHF. DNA of the CDR3: TGTGCCAGTAGTGTCGCCGGAGCGAATTCACCCCTCCACTTT.

This clone was found once. V and J are TRBV7-2 and TRBJ2-5; D possibly corresponds to TRBD2 (6 bases). Trimming cost V 5 bases and J 13 bases, with 23 bases left between them. The length of the CDR3 is 14 residues. Per germline, CDR1 SGHTA and CDR2 FQGNSA. For the CDR3, the DNA is TGTGCCAGCAGCCCCGGGGGTTCGTGGGGAGCAGGGTACTTC. Its protein product is CASSPGGSWGAGYF. The entire variable domain, with the rest obtained from reference TRBV7-2 and TRBJ2-5, is as follows: GAGVSQSPSNKVTEKGKDVELRCDPISGHTALYWYRQSLGQGLEFLIYFQGNSAPDKSGLPSDRFSAERTGGSVSTLTIQRTQQEDSAVYLCASSPGGSWGAGYFGPGTRLLVL.

This sequence joins TRBV27 and TRBJ1-1; possibly TRBD1 for D (6 bases). Germline lookup yields CDR1 MNHEY and CDR2 SMNVEV (reference sequence). The CDR3 has 13 residues. Trimming removed 4 bases from V and 11 bases from J, with 17 bases in between. CDR3 amino acids: CASSYSQGYVAFF. The CDR3 nucleotides are TGTGCCAGCAGTTACTCACAGGGTTACGTGGCTTTCTTT.

This clone was seen a few times. The chain employs TRBV19 and TRBJ2-6; D possibly corresponds to TRBD1 (6 bases). Germline values: CDR1 LNHDA, CDR2 SQIVND (reference sequence). The germline V and J ends were trimmed by 1 base and 0 bases, with 7 bases remaining between them. The CDR3 contains 16 residues. CDR3 residues: CASSIGQASGANVLTF. Here the CDR3 DNA reads TGTGCCAGTAGTATAGGACAGGCCTCTGGGGCCAACGTCCTGACTTTC.

The rearrangement joins TRBV7-3 to TRBJ2-1; tentative D call: TRBD2 (6 bases). V was clipped by 1 base and J by 2 bases, with 9 bases between them. The germline V gene encodes CDR1 SGHTA and CDR2 FQGTGA. The CDR3 spans 15 residues. This CDR3 is CASSLNGGTYNEQFF. The CDR3 region has the DNA TGTGCCAGCAGCTTAAACGGAGGGACCTACAATGAGCAGTTCTTC.

The chain carries TRBV6-6 and TRBJ2-7; 7 positions agree with TRBD2. The V gene end was trimmed by 6 bases and the J gene end by 2 bases; junction bases not matched to a gene: 7. Germline loops: CDR1 MNHNY, CDR2 SVGAGI (reference sequence). This CDR3 region has 14 residues. For the CDR3, the DNA is TGTGCCAGCAGCCAGTTTGGGGGGGCCTACGAGCAGTACTTC. The encoded protein is CASSQFGGAYEQYF.

The chain recombines TRBV3-1 (or the pseudogene TRBV3-2) with TRBJ1-5; D uncertain. Germline assignment: CDR1 LGHDT and CDR2 YNNKEL (reference sequence). This CDR3 contains 14 residues. Trimming removed 0 bases from V and 2 bases from J, with 5 bases in between. The CDR3 DNA follows: TGTGCCAGCAGCCAAGATTTCGGCAATCAGCCCCAGCATTTT. This translates into CASSQDFGNQPQHF.

The V and J genes are TRBV4-1 and TRBJ2-7; D gene ambiguous. Trimming stripped 1 base from V and 2 bases from J, with 6 bases between. Germline V gene sequence: CDR1 MGHRA, CDR2 YSYEKL. The length of the CDR3 is 13 residues. The CDR3 DNA reads TGCGCCAGCAGCCAAGCTGGGCCCTACGAGCAGTACTTC. This codes for CASSQAGPYEQYF.

For the CDR3, the DNA is TGTGCCAGCAGCCCAAGGACAGGGGGGTTCACCGGGGAGCTGTTTTTT. Translation gives CASSPRTGGFTGELFF. The chain links TRBV9 to TRBJ2-2; 10 nucleotides align to TRBD1. The CDR3 has 16 amino acids. J lost 4 bases, V lost 4 bases, and 7 bases had no gene match. Germline V gene data show CDR1 as SGDLS and CDR2 as YYNGEE.

The J gene is TRBJ1-2, the V gene TRBV11-2; TRBD1 might be the D (5 bases). The CDR3 length is 14 residues. Looked up from germline, CDR1 is SGHAT and CDR2 is FQNNGV. With 5 bases removed from V and 4 bases from J, the gap between germline ends came to 14 bases. The DNA of the CDR3 is TGTGCCAGCAGCCCCCCAGACAGCTTCTATGGCTACACCTTC. Residues: CASSPPDSFYGYTF.

V is TRBV2 and J is TRBJ1-5; tentatively, D is TRBD1 (6 bases). CDR1 SNHLY and CDR2 FYNNEI come from the germline V gene. This CDR3 is built from 15 residues. Trimming cost V 5 bases and J 4 bases, with 15 bases left between them. CDR3 loop: CASSLSGTPNQPQHF. The CDR3 coding sequence is TGTGCCAGCAGTCTTTCCGGGACACCGAATCAGCCCCAGCATTTT.

J is TRBJ2-7 and V is TRBV5-4; D not certain. This CDR3 is 13 amino acids long. Trimming took off 2 bases at V and 5 bases at J, with 11 bases between the two ends. Germline V gene sequence: CDR1 SGHNT, CDR2 YYREEE (reference sequence). The CDR3 region has the DNA TGTGCCAGCAGCTTACCCAGTGGCAACGAGCAGTACTTC. Translated: CASSLPSGNEQYF.

The chain combines TRBV28 with TRBJ2-7; no reliable D call. V lost 3 bases to trimming and J lost 0 bases, with 15 bases between them. Germline V gene sequence: CDR1 MDHEN, CDR2 SYDVKM. The CDR3 contains 16 residues. The CDR3 protein is CASSFPTTPRSYEQYF. Written as DNA, the CDR3 is TGTGCCAGCAGTTTTCCCACTACACCTCGCTCCTACGAGCAGTACTTC.

This chain connects TRBV24-1 to TRBJ2-3; possible D gene TRBD2, 6 bases. V was pared by 4 bases and J by 4 bases, with 17 bases between. The CDR3 runs to 16 residues. CDR1 and CDR2 from the germline V gene are KGHDR and SFDVKD. CDR3 in DNA: TGTGCCACCAGTGACCTCTCGGGGGTAGGTTCAGATACGCAGTATTTT. This translates into CATSDLSGVGSDTQYF.

The chain recombines TRBV5-1 with TRBJ1-5; no firm D call. The CDR3 extends over 14 amino acids. Germline CDR1 and CDR2: SGHRS and YFSETQ. The V gene lost 1 base and the J gene lost 2 bases, with 7 bases spanning the gap. CDR3 nucleotide sequence: TGCGCCAGCAGCTTGATCGGTGGCAATCAGCCCCAGCATTTT. Translated: CASSLIGGNQPQHF.

The chain employs TRBV27 and TRBJ1-2; D might be TRBD1 (6 bases). Trimming pared 5 bases from V and 5 bases from J, leaving 12 bases between. CDR1 is MNHEY, CDR2 SMNVEV, per germline (reference sequence). The CDR3 runs to 13 residues. DNA for the CDR3: TGTGCCAGCAGTCCACAGGGAGATTATGGCTACACCTTC. This gives the protein CASSPQGDYGYTF.

J is TRBJ1-3 and V is TRBV10-1; D perhaps matches TRBD1 (6 bases). CDR1 and CDR2 (germline): WNHNN, SYGVQD (reference sequence). This CDR3 comprises 13 residues. With 6 bases removed from V and 3 bases from J, the gap between germline ends came to 9 bases. CDR3 sequence reads: CASSRDIGNTIYF. The DNA of the CDR3 is TGCGCCAGCAGCCGGGACATTGGAAACACCATATATTTT.

This chain connects TRBV19 to TRBJ1-2, with 11 bases lining up with TRBD1. This CDR3 contains 19 residues. V was clipped by 5 bases and J by 4 bases; unmatched bases: 18. Looked up from germline, CDR1 is LNHDA and CDR2 is SQIVND (reference sequence). CDR3 DNA: TGTGCCAGTAGTCCCCGCCTCACTATAGGACAGGGGGCCACCTATGGCTACACCTTC. Translation: CASSPRLTIGQGATYGYTF.

V usage is TRBV28 and J usage is TRBJ1-4, with 8 bases aligning to TRBD1. Germline V gene data show CDR1 as MDHEN and CDR2 as SYDVKM. The CDR3 spans 16 residues. The J segment lost 0 bases and the V segment lost 5 bases, leaving 5 bases of the junction unmatched. CDR3 sequence (DNA): TGTGCCAGCAGTGCCGAACAGGGGGCAACTAATGAAAAACTGTTTTTT. Translation: CASSAEQGATNEKLFF.